A single sample gave rise to the 5 T cell receptor beta chains below, sequenced in a study of shared clonotypes between healthy human individuals. Data came from immunoSEQ multiplex PCR; TCRdb stores just in-frame clones and leaves some out. The sample yields about 2.1 million clones, around 95% seen once. Terminally differentiated effector memory CD45RA+ cells were excluded from the naive CD8 cells, which were CD45RO-negative and positively selected for CCR7. Source material: naive CD8+ T cells from PBMCs. The receptors originated from a man between 18 and 29 years old in good health. Some clones in this sample may be carry-over from other donors' samples.

Turning to this clone: Additional DNA sequences in this sample encode the identical CDR3. V usage is TRBV5-1 and J usage is TRBJ2-7; the D gene is possibly TRBD1 (5 bases). V dropped 1 base and J dropped 3 bases, with 8 bases sitting between them. This CDR3 is 13 amino acids long. Germline V lookup: CDR1 SGHRS, CDR2 YFSETQ. The CDR3 coding sequence is TGCGCCAGCAGCTTGCGGCAGGGCTACGAGCAGTACTTC. Amino acids: CASSLRQGYEQYF.

This chain joins TRBV5-4 and TRBJ2-7; D is unclear. The V and J ends lost 3 bases and 6 bases respectively, with 19 bases between them. This CDR3 has 15 residues. Germline CDR1 and CDR2: SGHNT and YYREEE (reference sequence). CDR3 DNA: TGTGCCAGCAGCTCCCCGCTACTCGGTGTGCCCGAGCAGTACTTC. This codes for CASSSPLLGVPEQYF.

On this clone: At one end the junction does not follow the germline gene, possibly because of a read error. V gene TRBV19 combines with J gene TRBJ1-1; D ambiguous. Germline V gene data show CDR1 as LNHDA and CDR2 as SQIVND (reference sequence). The CDR3 has 12 amino acids. The CDR3 DNA is TGTGCCGGTCTTGATGGAGACCGCACCCCTGTCTTT. This translates into CAGLDGDRTPVF.

This sequence joins TRBV27 and TRBJ2-5; TRBD1 matches 9 bases. CDR1 and CDR2 from the germline V gene are MNHEY and SMNVEV (reference sequence). The CDR3 length is 14 residues. The V gene end was trimmed by 2 bases and the J gene end by 4 bases; junction bases not matched to a gene: 2. The CDR3 loop reads CASSLRTGVETQYF. CDR3 nucleotides: TGTGCCAGCAGTTTACGGACAGGGGTAGAGACCCAGTACTTC.

The V and J genes are TRBV7-9 and TRBJ1-2; the match to TRBD1 covers 7 bases. This CDR3 comprises 15 residues. Germline assignment: CDR1 SEHNR and CDR2 FQNEAQ (reference sequence). V shed 2 bases, J shed 3 bases, and the junction held 6 bases outside the gene matches. Here the CDR3 DNA reads TGTGCCAGCAGCTTACCTCAAGACAGGGACTATGGCTACACCTTC. Translating it yields CASSLPQDRDYGYTF. The variable domain in full, completed from reference TRBV7-9 and TRBJ1-2, reads DTGVSQNPRHKITKRGQNVTFRCDPISEHNRLYWYRQTLGQGPEFLTYFQNEAQLEKSRLLSDRFSAERPKGSFSTLEIQRTEQGDSAMYLCASSLPQDRDYGYTFGSGTRLTVV.